The rows below give T cell receptor beta chains drawn from one sample of a study of cytotoxic CD8 clonotypes in ibrutinib-treated CLL. Only in-frame clones appear in the TCRdb table, and some are missing; sequencing was by immunoSEQ multiplex PCR. The sample yields 65,000 to 80,000 clones, 83% seen once. The specimen was PBMCs, collected after 24 months of ibrutinib treatment. The receptors originated from a human donor with chronic lymphocytic leukemia. Each CDR3 is given with its conserved first and last residue. The order of the fields is CDR3 length, V gene, J gene, CDR3 protein.

len: 14; v_gene: TRBV30; j_gene: TRBJ1-5; CDR3aa: CASIIRDGRSAPAF
len: 13; v_gene: TRBV5-1; j_gene: TRBJ1-4; CDR3aa: CASSLGSGEKLFF
len: 15; v_gene: TRBV7-2; j_gene: TRBJ2-7; CDR3aa: CASTLQRGQGYEQYF
len: 11; v_gene: TRBV23-1; j_gene: TRBJ1-5; CDR3aa: CATPFVRVAHF
len: 15; v_gene: TRBV10-3; j_gene: TRBJ1-4; CDR3aa: CAISEPDRVGEKLFF
len: 12; v_gene: TRBV29-1; j_gene: TRBJ2-4; CDR3aa: CSVAEAKNIQYF
len: 15; v_gene: TRBV7-8; j_gene: TRBJ2-1; CDR3aa: CASSFPGGSYNEQFF
len: 12; v_gene: TRBV28; j_gene: TRBJ1-2; CDR3aa: CASSWRQAGYTF
len: 17; v_gene: TRBV5-1; j_gene: TRBJ1-3; CDR3aa: CASSLDGRGRGGNTIYF
len: 11; v_gene: TRBV6-5; j_gene: TRBJ2-7; CDR3aa: CASTLIYEQYF
len: 16; v_gene: TRBV19; j_gene: TRBJ1-2; CDR3aa: CASSIGAGLSGAGYTF
len: 13; v_gene: TRBV14; j_gene: TRBJ2-5; CDR3aa: CASSRHRVETQYF
len: 13; v_gene: TRBV7-2; j_gene: TRBJ2-2; CDR3aa: CASSPNLGGELFF
len: 14; v_gene: TRBV27; j_gene: TRBJ2-3; CDR3aa: CASSTRGRTDTQYF
len: 10; v_gene: TRBV6-1; j_gene: TRBJ2-1; CDR3aa: CASKYNEQFF
len: 15; v_gene: TRBV27; j_gene: TRBJ2-7; CDR3aa: CASSSTLAGGREQYF
len: 11; v_gene: TRBV2; j_gene: TRBJ2-1; CDR3aa: CASSESGGQFF
len: 14; v_gene: TRBV19; j_gene: TRBJ2-7; CDR3aa: CASSPRTGYYEQYF
len: 15; v_gene: TRBV6-1; j_gene: TRBJ2-4; CDR3aa: CAPQGRETAKNIQYF
len: 13; v_gene: TRBV6-5; j_gene: TRBJ2-7; CDR3aa: CASSPGQLYEQYF
len: 15; v_gene: TRBV21-1; j_gene: TRBJ2-5; CDR3aa: CASSNRGRERETQYF
len: 13; v_gene: TRBV28; j_gene: TRBJ1-4; CDR3aa: CASSLAFGEKLFF
len: 14; v_gene: TRBV9; j_gene: TRBJ2-3; CDR3aa: CASSVDLGADTQYF
len: 15; v_gene: TRBV7-9; j_gene: TRBJ2-1; CDR3aa: CASSLAASSYNEQFF
len: 18; v_gene: TRBV4-3; j_gene: TRBJ2-5; CDR3aa: CASSRLGLAGEGGETQYF
len: 15; v_gene: TRBV5-1; j_gene: TRBJ2-7; CDR3aa: CASSLGLPSSYEQYF
len: 14; v_gene: TRBV6-6; j_gene: TRBJ1-4; CDR3aa: CASSLPRDQGKLFF
len: 12; v_gene: TRBV28; j_gene: TRBJ1-1; CDR3aa: CASSFKNTEAFF
len: 17; v_gene: TRBV15; j_gene: TRBJ2-3; CDR3aa: CATSRDDGGFGGDTQYF
len: 13; v_gene: TRBV6-5; j_gene: TRBJ2-3; CDR3aa: CASSFKDTDTQYF
len: 17; v_gene: TRBV19; j_gene: TRBJ2-7; CDR3aa: CASLRNRQGLGAYEQYF
len: 13; v_gene: TRBV9; j_gene: TRBJ2-1; CDR3aa: CASSVGNENEQFF